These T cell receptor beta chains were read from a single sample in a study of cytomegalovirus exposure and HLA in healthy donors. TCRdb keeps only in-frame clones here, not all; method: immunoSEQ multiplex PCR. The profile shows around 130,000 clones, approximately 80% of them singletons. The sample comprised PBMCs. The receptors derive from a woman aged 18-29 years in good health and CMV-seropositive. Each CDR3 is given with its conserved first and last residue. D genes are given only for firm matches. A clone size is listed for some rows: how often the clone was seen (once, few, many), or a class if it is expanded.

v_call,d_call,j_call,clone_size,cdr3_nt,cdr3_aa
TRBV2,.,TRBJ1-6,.,TGTGCCAGCAGGTCGGAGTGGGGCTCACCCCTCCACTTT,CASRSEWGSPLHF
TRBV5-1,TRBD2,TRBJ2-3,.,TGCGCCAGCGGCCCTAGCGGGGACGCAACGTCAGGAGATACGCAGTATTTT,CASGPSGDATSGDTQYF
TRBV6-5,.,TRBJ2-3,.,TGTGCCAGCAGTTCTAGCCCACTAGATACGCAGTATTTT,CASSSSPLDTQYF
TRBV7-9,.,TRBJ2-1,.,TGTGCCAGCAGCCACCCCCAGGGGTTCAATGAGCAGTTCTTC,CASSHPQGFNEQFF
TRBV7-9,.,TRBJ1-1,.,TGTGCCAGCAGCCCGCCGAGTTATACTGAAGCTTTCTTT,CASSPPSYTEAFF
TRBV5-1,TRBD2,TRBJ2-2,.,TGCGCCAGCAGCTTGCACTCCGCGGGGGTAGACACCGGGGAGCTGTTTTTT,CASSLHSAGVDTGELFF
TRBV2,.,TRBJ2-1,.,TGTGCCAGCAGTGAAGCGCTGGGACTCCTGTTCAATGAGCAGTTCTTC,CASSEALGLLFNEQFF
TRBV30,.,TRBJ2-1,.,TGTGCCTGGAGTTCCGGGGGGCCCGAGTTCTTC,CAWSSGGPEFF
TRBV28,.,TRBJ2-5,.,TGTGCCAGCAGTTCCCCACAGGGCCAAGAGACCCAGTACTTC,CASSSPQGQETQYF
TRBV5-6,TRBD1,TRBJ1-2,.,TGTGCCAGCTCCCCCGGACAGGGCAACTATGGCTACACCTTC,CASSPGQGNYGYTF
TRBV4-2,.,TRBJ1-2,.,TGTGCCAGCAGCCAAGAAGGACAGCTAGGCTATGGCTACACCTTC,CASSQEGQLGYGYTF
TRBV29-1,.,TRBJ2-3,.,TGCAGCGTGACAGGGACGGATGGGGGGACAGATACGCAGTATTTT,CSVTGTDGGTDTQYF
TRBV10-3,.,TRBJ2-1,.,TGTGCCATGCGGGGAGCCTCCTACAATGAGCAGTTCTTC,CAMRGASYNEQFF
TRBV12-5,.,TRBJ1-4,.,TGTGCTAGTGGTTTGAGCGAAAAACTGTTTTTT,CASGLSEKLFF
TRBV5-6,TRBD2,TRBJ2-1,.,TGTGCCAGCAGCTTGCTTAGCGGGGGGGCCGGATCCTACAATGAGCAGTTCTTC,CASSLLSGGAGSYNEQFF
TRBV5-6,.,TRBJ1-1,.,TGTGCCAGCAGCCGGGGGGCAGAAGCTTTCTTT,CASSRGAEAFF
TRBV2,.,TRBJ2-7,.,TGTGCCAGCAGTGAATCGCCCTCCGGGGAGCAGTACTTC,CASSESPSGEQYF
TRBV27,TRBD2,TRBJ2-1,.,TGTGCCAGCAGTTTCCCCATAGCGGGGCACTACAATGAGCAGTTCTTC,CASSFPIAGHYNEQFF
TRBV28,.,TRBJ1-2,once,TGTGCCAGCAGGTACTCCGGGACACTCTATGGCTACACCTTC,CASRYSGTLYGYTF
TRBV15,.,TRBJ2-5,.,TGTGCCACCAGCAGAGAGCGGGATCAGACCCAGTACTTC,CATSRERDQTQYF
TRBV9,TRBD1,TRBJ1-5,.,TGTGCCAGCTTCCTGTCCGGGACAGGTGATCAGCCCCAGCATTTT,CASFLSGTGDQPQHF
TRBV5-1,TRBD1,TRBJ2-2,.,TGCGCCAGCAGCTTTAGGGACAGGGGGGACACCGGGGAGCTGTTTTTT,CASSFRDRGDTGELFF
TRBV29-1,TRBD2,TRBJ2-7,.,TGCAGCGTTGCCCCAGGCGGGGGGGATTACGAGCAGTACTTC,CSVAPGGGDYEQYF
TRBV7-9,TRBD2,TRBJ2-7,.,TGTGCCAGCAGCTTATCGACTAGCGGGGACGAGCAGTACTTC,CASSLSTSGDEQYF
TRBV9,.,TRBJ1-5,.,TGTGCCAGCAGCGATGGCAGCAATCAGCCCCAGCATTTT,CASSDGSNQPQHF
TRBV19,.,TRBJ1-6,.,TGTGCCTCCAAGGGGGGGCCATGGGGCTATAATTCACCCCTCCACTTT,CASKGGPWGYNSPLHF
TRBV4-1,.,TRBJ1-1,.,TGCGCCAGCAGCCAGGACAGAAACACTGAAGCTTTCTTT,CASSQDRNTEAFF